The clone carrying this TCR beta chain was counted a few times. Its antigen is unknown. Germline CDR1 SQVTM, CDR2 ANQGSEA. Trimming pared 4 bases from V and 7 bases from J, leaving 17 bases between. There are 14 residues in the CDR3. This specimen belongs to a study of CD4 T cells in relation to SARS-CoV-2 and coronaviruses. The overall study: Shared crossreactive spike epitopes were mapped to their HLA restriction.

Study-wide results and limits: Compared with monoreactive clones, crossreactive clones showed significantly weaker SARS-CoV-2 expansion.

Before the COVID-19 pandemic, during about 2011-2019, CD4+ T cells were taken from unexposed donors. CD4+ T cells were isolated from the cells after 10 days of culture. Profiled with immunoSEQ multiplex PCR; TCRdb holds only in-frame clones, not every one. The table has about 19,000 clones, over 70% seen once. The source is a human donor in good health. This chain links TRBV29-1 with TRBJ2-1, with TRBD2 as a possible D gene (6 bases). Specimen: CD4+ T cells from PBMCs, cultured in vitro. CDR3: CSVGGEATRNEQFF. CDR3 bases: TGCAGCGTTGGGGGGGAAGCGACCCGGAATGAGCAGTTCTTC.